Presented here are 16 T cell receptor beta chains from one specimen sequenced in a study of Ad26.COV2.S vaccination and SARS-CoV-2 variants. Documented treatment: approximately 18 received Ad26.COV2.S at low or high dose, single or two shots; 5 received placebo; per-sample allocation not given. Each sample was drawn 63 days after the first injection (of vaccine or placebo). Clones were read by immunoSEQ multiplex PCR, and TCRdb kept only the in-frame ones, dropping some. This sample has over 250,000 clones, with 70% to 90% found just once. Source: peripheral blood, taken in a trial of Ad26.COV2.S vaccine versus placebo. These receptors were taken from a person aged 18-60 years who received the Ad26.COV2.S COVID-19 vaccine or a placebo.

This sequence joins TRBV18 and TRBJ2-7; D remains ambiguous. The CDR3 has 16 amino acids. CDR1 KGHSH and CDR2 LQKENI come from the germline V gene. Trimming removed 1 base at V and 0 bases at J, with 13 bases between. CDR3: CASSPRAQYTSYEQYF. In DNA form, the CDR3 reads TGTGCCAGCTCACCACGGGCGCAGTACACCTCCTACGAGCAGTACTTC.

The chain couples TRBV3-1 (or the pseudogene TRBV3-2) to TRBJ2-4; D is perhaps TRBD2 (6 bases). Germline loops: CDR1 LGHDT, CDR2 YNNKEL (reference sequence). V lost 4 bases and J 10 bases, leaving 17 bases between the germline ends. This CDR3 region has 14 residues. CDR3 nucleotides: TGTGCCAGCAGCCCCTACCTGACTAGTAAAATTCAGTACTTC. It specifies CASSPYLTSKIQYF.

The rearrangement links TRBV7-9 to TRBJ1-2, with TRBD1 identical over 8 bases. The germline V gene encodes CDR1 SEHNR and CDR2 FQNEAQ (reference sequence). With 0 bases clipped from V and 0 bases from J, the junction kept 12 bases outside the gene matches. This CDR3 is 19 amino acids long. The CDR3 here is CASSLAGQDRFTTNYGYTF. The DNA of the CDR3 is TGTGCCAGCAGCTTAGCGGGACAGGACAGGTTTACTACTAACTATGGCTACACCTTC.

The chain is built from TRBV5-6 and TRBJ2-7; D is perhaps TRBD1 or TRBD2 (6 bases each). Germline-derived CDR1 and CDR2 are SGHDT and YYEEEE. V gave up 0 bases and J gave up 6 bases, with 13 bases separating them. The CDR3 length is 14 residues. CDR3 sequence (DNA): TGTGCCAGCAGCTTGGGCGGCAGGGGAGGCGAGCAGTACTTC. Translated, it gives CASSLGGRGGEQYF.

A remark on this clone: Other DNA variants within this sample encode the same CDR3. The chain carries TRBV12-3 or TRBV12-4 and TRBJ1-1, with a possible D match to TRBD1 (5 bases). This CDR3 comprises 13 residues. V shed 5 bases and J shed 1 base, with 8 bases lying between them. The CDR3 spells CASSPTGNTEAFF. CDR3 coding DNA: TGTGCCAGCAGTCCTACAGGGAACACTGAAGCTTTCTTT.

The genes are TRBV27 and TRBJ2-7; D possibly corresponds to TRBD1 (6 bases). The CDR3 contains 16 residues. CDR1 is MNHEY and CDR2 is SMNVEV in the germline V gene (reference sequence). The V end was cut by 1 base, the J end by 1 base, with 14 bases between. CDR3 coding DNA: TGTGCCAGCAGTTTATACCTAGGGCAGGGGTCCTACGAGCAGTACTTC. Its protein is CASSLYLGQGSYEQYF.

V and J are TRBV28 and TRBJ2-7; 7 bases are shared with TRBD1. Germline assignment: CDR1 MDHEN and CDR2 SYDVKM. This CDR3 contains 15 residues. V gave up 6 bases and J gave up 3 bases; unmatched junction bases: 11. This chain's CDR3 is CASRTLGAGGYEQYF. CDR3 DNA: TGTGCCAGCAGAACCCTCGGGGCAGGGGGCTACGAGCAGTACTTC.

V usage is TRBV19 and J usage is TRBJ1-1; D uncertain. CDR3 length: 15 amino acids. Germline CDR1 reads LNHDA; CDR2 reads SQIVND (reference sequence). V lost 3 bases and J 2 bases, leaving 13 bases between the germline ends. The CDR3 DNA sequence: TGTGCCAGTAGTATCCCCCTAGGCAGCAACACTGAAGCTTTCTTT. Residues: CASSIPLGSNTEAFF.

CDR3 nucleotide sequence: TGTGCCAGCAGACCGGGACAGCTTAAAGCTTTCTTT. It encodes CASRPGQLKAFF. The rearrangement links TRBV12-3 or TRBV12-4 to TRBJ1-1; 7 bases match TRBD1. CDR3 length: 12 amino acids. V gave up 6 bases and J gave up 9 bases; unmatched junction bases: 7.

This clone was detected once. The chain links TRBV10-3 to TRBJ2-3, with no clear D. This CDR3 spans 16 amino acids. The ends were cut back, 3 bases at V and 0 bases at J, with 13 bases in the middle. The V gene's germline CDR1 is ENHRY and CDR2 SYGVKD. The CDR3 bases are TGTGCCATCAGTGACCCGGCAGCTCTTAGCACAGATACGCAGTATTTT. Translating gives CAISDPAALSTDTQYF.

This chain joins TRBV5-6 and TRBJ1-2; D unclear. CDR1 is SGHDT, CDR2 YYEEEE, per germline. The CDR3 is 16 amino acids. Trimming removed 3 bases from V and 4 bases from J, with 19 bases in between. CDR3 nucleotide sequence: TGTGCCAGCAGCTCCACGGTCGGCAACGAATCCTATGGCTACACCTTC. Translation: CASSSTVGNESYGYTF. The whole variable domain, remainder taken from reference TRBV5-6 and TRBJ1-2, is DAGVTQSPTHLIKTRGQQVTLRCSPKSGHDTVSWYQQALGQGPQFIFQYYEEEERQRGNFPDRFSGHQFPNYSSELNVNALLLGDSALYLCASSSTVGNESYGYTFGSGTRLTVV.

The DNA for the CDR3 is TGCGCCAGCAGCTTGTCGACAGATAGCAATCAGCCCCAGCATTTT. As protein: CASSLSTDSNQPQHF. The V and J genes are TRBV5-1 and TRBJ1-5, with D possibly being TRBD1 (5 bases). The CDR3 is 15 residues long. Germline CDR1 is SGHRS and CDR2 is YFSETQ. Trimming shortened V by 1 base and J by 0 bases, and 8 bases separated the two germline ends.

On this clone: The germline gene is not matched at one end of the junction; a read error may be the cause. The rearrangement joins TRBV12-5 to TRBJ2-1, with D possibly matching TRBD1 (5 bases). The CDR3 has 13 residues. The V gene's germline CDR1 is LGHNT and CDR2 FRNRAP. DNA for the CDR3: TGTGCTAGTGGTTTGCAGGGCTACGATGAGCAGTTCTTC. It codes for CASGLQGYDEQFF.

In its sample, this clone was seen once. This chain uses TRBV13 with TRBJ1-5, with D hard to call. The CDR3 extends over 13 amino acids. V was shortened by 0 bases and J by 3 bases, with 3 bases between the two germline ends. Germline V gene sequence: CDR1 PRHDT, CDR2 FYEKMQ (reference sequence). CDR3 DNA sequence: TGTGCCAGCAGCTTAGGCGTCAATCAGCCCCAGCATTTT. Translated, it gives CASSLGVNQPQHF.

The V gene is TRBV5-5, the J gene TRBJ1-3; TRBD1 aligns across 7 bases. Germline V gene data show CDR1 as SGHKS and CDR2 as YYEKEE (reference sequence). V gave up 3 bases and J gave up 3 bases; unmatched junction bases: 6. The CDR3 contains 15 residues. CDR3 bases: TGTGCCAGCAGCTCCATGACAGGGCATGGAAACACCATATATTTT. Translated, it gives CASSSMTGHGNTIYF.

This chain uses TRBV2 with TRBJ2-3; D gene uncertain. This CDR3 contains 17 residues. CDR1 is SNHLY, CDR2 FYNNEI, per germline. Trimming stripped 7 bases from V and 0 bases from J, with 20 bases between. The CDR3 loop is CASTSGRTPLSTDTQYF. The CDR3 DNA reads TGTGCCAGCACCAGTGGTAGGACCCCCCTGAGCACAGATACGCAGTATTTT.